Reported below is one T cell receptor beta chain. The source of the sample is a study of T-cell reconstitution after alpha-beta-depleted transplantation in children. This sample's TCRbeta library carried unique molecular identifier barcodes. TCRdb re-analysed the PCR reads in MiXCR, keeping a single row per CDR3 protein. The sample has 120,000 or so distinct CDR3 sequences; about 9.4% are singletons. Germline assignment: CDR1 MDHEN and CDR2 SYDVKM. The CDR3 covers 15 residues. The V and J ends lost 5 bases and 0 bases respectively, with 8 bases between them. Sequenced here: PBMCs from the stem cell graft donor, sampled from the stem cell graft. This receptor was identified in a human donor who donated a stem cell graft to a child with acute lymphoblastic leukemia. The chain is built from TRBV28 and TRBJ2-6; tentative D call: TRBD2 (5 bases). The chain's CDR3 is CASSRAGSGANVLTF. In DNA form, the CDR3 reads TGTGCCAGCAGTAGGGCGGGCTCTGGGGCCAACGTCCTGACTTTC.